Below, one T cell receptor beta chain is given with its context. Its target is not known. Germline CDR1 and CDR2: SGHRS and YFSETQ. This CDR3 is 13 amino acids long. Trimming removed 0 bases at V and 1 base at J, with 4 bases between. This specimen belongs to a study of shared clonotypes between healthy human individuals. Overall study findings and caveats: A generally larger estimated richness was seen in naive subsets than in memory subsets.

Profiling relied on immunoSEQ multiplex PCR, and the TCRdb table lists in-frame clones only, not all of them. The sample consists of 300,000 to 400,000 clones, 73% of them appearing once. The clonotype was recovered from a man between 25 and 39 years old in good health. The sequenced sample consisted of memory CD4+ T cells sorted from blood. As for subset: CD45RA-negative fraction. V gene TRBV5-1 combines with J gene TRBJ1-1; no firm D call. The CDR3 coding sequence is TGCGCCAGCAGCTTGGACAAGAACACTGAAGCTTTCTTT. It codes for CASSLDKNTEAFF.